One and the same sample provided the 18 T cell receptor beta chains below, sequenced in a study of Ad26.COV2.S vaccination and SARS-CoV-2 variants. Treatment described: about 20 received Ad26.COV2.S at low or high dose, single or two shots; several received placebo; per-sample allocation not given. Material that was analyzed had been drawn on day 63 after the first vaccine or placebo injection. Profiling relied on immunoSEQ multiplex PCR, and the TCRdb table lists in-frame clones only, not all of them. The sample comprises some 320,000 clones, around four fifths of which are singletons, and 2% to 2.5% rests with the top ten. The sample consisted of peripheral blood, taken in a trial of Ad26.COV2.S vaccine versus placebo. Receptors originate from a person between 18 and 59 years old who received the Ad26.COV2.S COVID-19 vaccine or a placebo.

This clone has more than one count but fewer than ten. This chain connects TRBV28 to TRBJ1-3; no definite D call. Germline V gene sequence: CDR1 MDHEN, CDR2 SYDVKM. Trimming shortened V by 4 bases and J by 0 bases, and 19 bases separated the two germline ends. This CDR3 is built from 18 residues. CDR3 loop: CASSSSLRWQISGNTIYF. The CDR3 DNA sequence: TGTGCCAGCAGTTCGTCCCTGCGGTGGCAGATCTCTGGAAACACCATATATTTT.

The chain uses TRBV6-6 and TRBJ2-7, with D perhaps TRBD1 (5 bases). CDR3 length equals 13 residues. Germline V gene data show CDR1 as MNHNY and CDR2 as SVGAGI (reference sequence). V shed 8 bases and J shed 4 bases, with 15 bases lying between them. CDR3 amino acids: CASDRGNWYEQYF. In DNA form, the CDR3 reads TGTGCCAGCGATAGGGGTAACTGGTACGAGCAGTACTTC.

The V gene is TRBV3-1 (or the pseudogene TRBV3-2), the J gene TRBJ2-5; 9 bases match TRBD2. The germline V gene has CDR1 LGHDT and CDR2 YNNKEL (reference sequence). The CDR3 is 17 amino acids. J lost 1 base, V lost 5 bases, and 11 bases had no gene match. This CDR3 is CASSGWMVAGVQETQYF. The DNA of the CDR3 is TGTGCCAGCAGCGGATGGATGGTAGCGGGGGTCCAAGAGACCCAGTACTTC.

DNA of the CDR3: TGCAGCGCTCAATTAAGCCCAGCGGGCTACGAGCAGTACTTC. Amino acid sequence: CSAQLSPAGYEQYF. V and J are TRBV29-1 and TRBJ2-7, with D possibly matching TRBD2 (6 bases). Trimming took off 7 bases at V and 3 bases at J, with 19 bases between the two ends. Germline-derived CDR1 and CDR2 are SQVTM and ANQGSEA. The CDR3 has 14 amino acids.

The rearrangement links TRBV5-4 to TRBJ1-4, with a tentative D call TRBD1 (5 bases). Trimming removed 4 bases from V and 5 bases from J, with 12 bases in between. Germline V gives CDR1 SGHNT, CDR2 YYREEE (reference sequence). This CDR3 region has 14 residues. The DNA for the CDR3 is TGTGCCAGCAGCCCCAGGGTCGACAATGAAAAACTGTTTTTT. Translation gives CASSPRVDNEKLFF.

The sample holds a few counts of this clone. The chain is built from TRBV4-2 and TRBJ2-2; 7 bases are a match to TRBD2. The junction had 11 bases not matched to a gene; V was cut back by 3 bases and J by 4 bases. Per germline, CDR1 LGHNA and CDR2 YNFKEQ. The CDR3 covers 17 residues. CDR3 loop: CASSHLTGTTATGELFF. The CDR3 nucleotides are TGTGCCAGCAGCCACCTGACCGGGACTACCGCCACCGGGGAGCTGTTTTTT.

The rearrangement links TRBV4-1 to TRBJ2-3; 7 bases match TRBD1. CDR1 is MGHRA and CDR2 is YSYEKL in the germline V gene. With V trimmed by 0 bases and J by 4 bases, 4 bases remained unmatched. The CDR3 is 15 residues long. CDR3 amino acids: CASSQERGRADTQYF. CDR3 DNA: TGCGCCAGCAGCCAAGAAAGGGGGCGAGCAGATACGCAGTATTTT.

The table lists this clone with a count of one. The chain combines TRBV19 with TRBJ1-5, with 8 bases lining up with TRBD1. The CDR3 consists of 13 residues. The trim removed 11 bases at V and 4 bases at J, leaving 7 bases unmatched. In germline, CDR1 is LNHDA, CDR2 SQIVND (reference sequence). The CDR3 DNA is TGTGCCGCGAGAGGACAGGGAAATCAGCCCCAGCATTTT. Translation: CAARGQGNQPQHF.

The genes are TRBV4-1 and TRBJ2-7; the D is unclear. The length of the CDR3 is 16 residues. Germline lookup yields CDR1 MGHRA and CDR2 YSYEKL. Trimming took 3 bases from V and 2 from J, leaving 17 bases between them. DNA for the CDR3: TGCGCCAGCAGCCAGGCTCAGAGCGTCCCCCCCTACGAGCAGTACTTC. Amino acids: CASSQAQSVPPYEQYF.

The V gene is TRBV13, the J gene TRBJ2-3; 8 bases align to TRBD1. J was trimmed by 0 bases and V by 5 bases; bases with no gene match: 4. The CDR3 is 15 amino acids. From germline, CDR1 is PRHDT and CDR2 FYEKMQ (reference sequence). CDR3 sequence reads: CASSQRTGSTDTQYF. The CDR3 DNA reads TGTGCCAGCAGCCAACGGACAGGGAGCACAGATACGCAGTATTTT.

The J gene is TRBJ1-1, the V gene TRBV7-3; D remains ambiguous. Between the trimmed V and J ends, which lost 5 bases and 0 bases, there was a span of 7 bases. The CDR3 runs 13 residues. CDR1 and CDR2 from the germline V gene are SGHTA and FQGTGA. DNA for the CDR3: TGTGCCAGCAGCCGCGCAGTGAACACTGAAGCTTTCTTT. It codes for CASSRAVNTEAFF.

V and J are TRBV3-1 (or the pseudogene TRBV3-2) and TRBJ2-2; TRBD2 matches 8 bases. There are 17 residues in the CDR3. CDR1 and CDR2 from the germline V gene are LGHDT and YNNKEL (reference sequence). V gave up 1 base and J gave up 7 bases; unmatched junction bases: 11. The CDR3 sequence: CASSQVPAGVLGGELFF. CDR3 DNA sequence: TGTGCCAGCAGCCAAGTCCCAGCGGGGGTTCTCGGCGGGGAGCTGTTTTTT.

The chain combines TRBV12-3 or TRBV12-4 with TRBJ2-1; the D gene is possibly TRBD2 (5 bases). Deletions cut 8 bases from V and 9 bases from J, with 5 bases between. The CDR3 totals 9 residues. CDR3 sequence reads: CASGSEQFF. The CDR3 bases are TGTGCCAGCGGGAGTGAGCAGTTCTTC.

V gene TRBV5-4 combines with J gene TRBJ2-7, with D perhaps matching TRBD1 or TRBD2 (5 bases each). Trimming removed 0 bases at V and 4 bases at J, with 17 bases between. CDR1 is SGHNT and CDR2 is YYREEE in the germline V gene (reference sequence). CDR3 length: 16 amino acids. CDR3 coding DNA: TGTGCCAGCAGCTTGGCCGGACTCAAGGGGACGTACGAGCAGTACTTC. Translated: CASSLAGLKGTYEQYF.

The chain carries TRBV2 and TRBJ1-2, with 9 bases fitting TRBD1. After removal of 8 bases from V and 6 bases from J, the junction contained 13 bases not matched to a gene. Germline V gene lookup returns CDR1 SNHLY and CDR2 FYNNEI. CDR3 length equals 15 residues. The chain's CDR3 is CASVWLGDRVHGYTF. In DNA form, the CDR3 reads TGTGCCAGCGTCTGGTTGGGGGACAGGGTGCATGGCTACACCTTC. Full variable domain (remainder filled in from reference TRBV2 and TRBJ1-2): EPEVTQTPSHQVTQMGQEVILRCVPISNHLYFYWYRQILGQKVEFLVSFYNNEISEKSEIFDDQFSVERPDGSNFTLKIRSTKLEDSAMYFCASVWLGDRVHGYTFGSGTRLTVV.

The chain is built from TRBV6-4 and TRBJ2-3, with D perhaps TRBD2 (7 bases). Germline V gene data show CDR1 as MRHNA and CDR2 as SNTAGT. The CDR3 runs to 15 residues. V was clipped by 5 bases and J by 3 bases, with 15 bases between them. CDR3: CASSPQGGETDTQYF. The CDR3 DNA reads as TGTGCCAGCAGTCCACAGGGAGGGGAAACAGATACGCAGTATTTT.

A note on this clone: Other DNA sequences in this specimen translate into the identical CDR3. This sequence joins TRBV7-9 and TRBJ2-7; D is unresolved. V was trimmed by 4 bases and J by 2 bases, leaving 3 bases between them. This CDR3 has 11 residues. Germline lookup yields CDR1 SEHNR and CDR2 FQNEAQ (reference sequence). The CDR3 loop reads CASSSAYEQYF. CDR3 DNA: TGTGCCAGCAGCTCTGCCTACGAGCAGTACTTC.

The genes are TRBV21-1 and TRBJ2-2. TRBV21-1 is listed as a pseudogene. This CDR3 spans 16 amino acids. In DNA form, the CDR3 reads TGTGCCAGCAGCGAAAGGCGTAGGGAATGCCCCCGAGAGCTGTTTTTT. As protein: CASSERRRECPRELFF.